These 7 T cell receptor beta chains were all obtained from the same sample, sequenced in a study of CD8 T cells in ankylosing spondylitis. Study-wide results and limits: Typical of ankylosing spondylitis blood, it appeared, was a TCR beta motif of eight highly homologous variants.

The antigens for these receptors are not known. MiXCR, run by TCRdb on the 5' RACE reads, gives a single entry per CDR3 protein. The repertoire holds about 800,000 distinct CDR3 sequences, approximately 10% seen once, with about 0.49% in the top ten. The specimen was blood, either unsorted or a sorted T cell fraction (not recorded which). These receptors were collected from a male donor with ankylosing spondylitis.

This chain links TRBV27 with TRBJ2-5; D is ambiguous. The CDR3 is 13 residues long. The V end was cut by 4 bases, the J end by 2 bases, with 8 bases between. The germline gives CDR1 MNHEY, CDR2 SMNVEV (reference sequence). CDR3 region: CASSSYLQETQYF. DNA for the CDR3: TGTGCCAGCAGTTCATATCTTCAAGAGACCCAGTACTTC.

This clonotype has ten or more counts. The genes are TRBV29-1 and TRBJ1-1; D gene uncertain. V was pared by 2 bases and J by 4 bases, with 14 bases between. CDR3 length: 14 residues. Looked up from germline, CDR1 is SQVTM and CDR2 is ANQGSEA. CDR3 DNA sequence: TGCAGCGTTGAATGGCACATGGGGAGCACTGAAGCTTTCTTT. Residues: CSVEWHMGSTEAFF.

Comment on this clonotype: A much larger clone differs by one base, so this may be a read error. The chain has TRBV11-1 and TRBJ2-1; TRBD2 matches 8 bases. Germline loops: CDR1 SGHAT, CDR2 FQDESV (reference sequence). CDR3 length: 15 amino acids. Trimming at V came to 2 bases and at J to 4 bases, leaving 4 bases not matched to a gene. CDR3 DNA: TGTGCCAGCAGCTTATCACTAGCGGAGTACAATGAGCAGTTCTTC. Translation gives CASSLSLAEYNEQFF.

This clonotype was observed a handful of times. The chain employs TRBV30 and TRBJ2-2, with TRBD2 matching 14 bases. The CDR3 loop spans 16 amino acids. Germline CDR1 reads GTSNPN; CDR2 reads SVGIG (reference sequence). Trimming took 2 bases from V and 6 from J; bases not matched to a gene: 5. CDR3: CAWSLGLAGVAGELFF. The CDR3 coding sequence is TGTGCCTGGAGTTTGGGACTAGCGGGAGTAGCCGGGGAGCTGTTTTTT.

There are many counts of this clonotype. The genes are TRBV6-5 and TRBJ2-3; TRBD2 aligns across 14 bases. Germline loops: CDR1 MNHEY, CDR2 SVGAGI. V shed 2 bases, J shed 5 bases, and the junction held 3 bases outside the gene matches. CDR3 size: 16 residues. As DNA, the CDR3 is TGTGCCAGCAGTTACACCGGACTAGCGGGAGGAGATACGCAGTATTTT. Translation: CASSYTGLAGGDTQYF.

The rearrangement links TRBV6-1 to TRBJ2-1; 7 bases are a match to TRBD2. Germline V CDR1 and CDR2: MNHNS, SASEGT. The CDR3 is 15 amino acids. V shed 5 bases and J 3 bases; nucleotides not matched to a gene: 7. CDR3 in amino acids: CASSRLAADYNEQFF. CDR3 nucleotides: TGTGCCAGCAGTCGTCTAGCGGCCGACTACAATGAGCAGTTCTTC.

This clonotype has more than one count but fewer than ten. J is TRBJ2-3 and V is TRBV4-3, with TRBD1 identical over 8 bases. Germline assignment: CDR1 LGHNA and CDR2 YSLEER. This CDR3 is 20 amino acids long. The V segment lost 1 base and the J segment 0 bases; nucleotides outside the gene matches: 15. CDR3 amino acids: CASSQAQGAGNRLSTDTQYF. DNA for the CDR3: TGCGCCAGCAGCCAAGCCCAGGGGGCCGGGAACAGACTTAGCACAGATACGCAGTATTTT.